The entry that follows covers one T cell receptor (beta chain) sequence. Its target is not known. The record originates from a study of cytomegalovirus exposure and HLA in healthy donors. The CDR3 contains 17 residues. The germline V gene encodes CDR1 GTSNPN and CDR2 SVGIG (reference sequence). The germline V and J ends were trimmed by 3 bases and 7 bases, with 27 bases remaining between them. Study-wide points: Immune exposure information comprised only CMV serostatus.

Use of 60 Vbeta and 13 Jbeta primers characterized the PCR. The method was immunoSEQ multiplex PCR; TCRdb's version includes in-frame clones alone and lacks a portion of them. Among 130,000 to 150,000 clones listed, approximately 80% were seen once. The TCR comes from a woman in her thirties or forties in good health and CMV-seropositive. Sequenced sample: PBMCs. V usage is TRBV30 and J usage is TRBJ1-2; tentatively, D is TRBD1 (6 bases). DNA of the CDR3: TGTGCCTGGAGCCCCACAGGGACCAAAGCTTACTCTGGTGGCTACACCTTC. Amino acid sequence: CAWSPTGTKAYSGGYTF.